The clone carrying this TCR beta chain was counted between two and nine times. Its matching antigen is unknown. This sample is drawn from a study of PD-1 blockade in classical Hodgkin lymphoma. Study-wide results and caveats: Reported findings placed baseline TCR diversity lower in newly diagnosed patients (compared with healthy donors). What drove the repertoire differences, possibly disease activity or prior therapy, has not been defined.

Profiling relied on immunoSEQ multiplex PCR, and the TCRdb table lists in-frame clones only, not all of them. The sample has some 70,000 clones; about 93% are singletons. Trimming took 0 bases from V and 1 from J; bases not matched to a gene: 6. CDR3 length equals 16 residues. The germline V gene has CDR1 MGHRA and CDR2 YSYEKL. This sample's time point: newly diagnosed, previously untreated cHL patient sample. A comparison was provided by newly diagnosed, untreated classical Hodgkin lymphoma PBMCs. The sample comprised peripheral blood mononuclear cells (PBMCs). The chain has TRBV4-1 and TRBJ2-7; TRBD1 aligns across 7 bases. The sequence derives from a human donor with classical Hodgkin lymphoma. CDR3 nucleotides: TGCGCCAGCAGCCAAGAATCCGGGACAGCATCCTACGAGCAGTACTTC. Its protein is CASSQESGTASYEQYF.